A selection of T cell receptor beta chains follows, all from one sample in a study of regulatory T cells in long-lasting Graves disease. TCRdb re-analysed the multiplex PCR reads in MiXCR, keeping a single row per CDR3 protein. Of some 330,000 distinct CDR3 sequences in the sample, roughly 20% were seen once. The sequenced sample was peripheral blood mononuclear cells (PBMCs), obtained when the disease was refractory, from a patient treated with antithyroid drugs. The source is a woman in her thirties or forties with Graves disease. CDR3s include the opening cysteine and the closing phenylalanine or tryptophan. The D gene is left open where the match is weak. Clone size is stated in some rows and not others, as once, few, many or a class when expanded.

j_call: TRBJ1-1
v_call: TRBV7-9
d_call: NA
clone_size: NA
cdr3_nt: TGTGCCAGCAGCTTAACTGGGGTCACGGGCACTGAAGCTTTCTTT
cdr3_aa: CASSLTGVTGTEAFF

j_call: TRBJ2-7
v_call: TRBV6-5
d_call: NA
clone_size: many
cdr3_nt: TGTGCCAGCAGTTACTCGGGGTTCTCCTACGAGCAGTACTTC
cdr3_aa: CASSYSGFSYEQYF

j_call: TRBJ2-7
v_call: TRBV5-6
d_call: TRBD2
clone_size: few
cdr3_nt: TGTGCCAGCAGCTTGCTACTAGCGGGAGTGCATGAGCAGTACTTC
cdr3_aa: CASSLLLAGVHEQYF

j_call: TRBJ1-1
v_call: TRBV7-9
d_call: NA
clone_size: NA
cdr3_nt: TGTGCCAGCAGCTTATGGAGGAAGAGCACTGAAGCTTTCTTT
cdr3_aa: CASSLWRKSTEAFF

j_call: TRBJ2-7
v_call: TRBV7-4
d_call: TRBD1
clone_size: many
cdr3_nt: TGTGCCAGCATCCGGACAGGGACCTACGAGCAGTACTTC
cdr3_aa: CASIRTGTYEQYF

j_call: TRBJ1-1
v_call: TRBV14
d_call: NA
clone_size: few
cdr3_nt: TGTGCCAGCAGCCAAGATTTGGGGGTGAACACTGAAGCTTTCTTT
cdr3_aa: CASSQDLGVNTEAFF

j_call: TRBJ2-7
v_call: TRBV28
d_call: NA
clone_size: many
cdr3_nt: TGTGCCAGCAGTCGAGTCGACGAGCAGTACTTC
cdr3_aa: CASSRVDEQYF

j_call: TRBJ2-7
v_call: TRBV7-8
d_call: NA
clone_size: few
cdr3_nt: TGTGCCAGCAGCCCCCCGCAGGTCCCCTCCTACGAGCAGTACTTC
cdr3_aa: CASSPPQVPSYEQYF

j_call: TRBJ1-5
v_call: TRBV7-2
d_call: NA
clone_size: few
cdr3_nt: TGTGCCAGCAGCTTAGAAGGGATTAGCAATCAGCCCCAGCATTTT
cdr3_aa: CASSLEGISNQPQHF

j_call: TRBJ1-2
v_call: TRBV19
d_call: NA
clone_size: NA
cdr3_nt: TGTGCCAGTTCGACCCCCGGGACACTGAGCTATGGCTACACCTTC
cdr3_aa: CASSTPGTLSYGYTF

j_call: TRBJ1-1
v_call: TRBV3-1
d_call: NA
clone_size: few
cdr3_nt: TGTGCCAGCAGCCAAGCGCTGCGTGGAGCTTTCTTT
cdr3_aa: CASSQALRGAFF

j_call: TRBJ1-1
v_call: TRBV11-2
d_call: TRBD1
clone_size: many
cdr3_nt: TGTGCCAGCAGCTTTTATCAGGGACAGGGTGAAGCTTTCTTT
cdr3_aa: CASSFYQGQGEAFF

j_call: TRBJ1-4
v_call: TRBV30
d_call: TRBD1
clone_size: few
cdr3_nt: TGTGCCTGGAGTGCCCAGGGGGGGCGTAATGAAAAACTGTTTTTT
cdr3_aa: CAWSAQGGRNEKLFF

j_call: TRBJ2-7
v_call: TRBV12-3/TRBV12-4
d_call: NA
clone_size: many
cdr3_nt: TGTGCCAGCAGTTTAGAGAGCTACGAGCAGTACTTC
cdr3_aa: CASSLESYEQYF

j_call: TRBJ1-1
v_call: TRBV10-3
d_call: NA
clone_size: many
cdr3_nt: TGTGCCATCAGGGAGCGGCAGGAGGGAACTGAAGCTTTCTTT
cdr3_aa: CAIRERQEGTEAFF

j_call: TRBJ2-7
v_call: TRBV28
d_call: NA
clone_size: many
cdr3_nt: TGTGCCAGTGTTGACCCGGGGACATCTCCCTACGAGCAGTACTTC
cdr3_aa: CASVDPGTSPYEQYF

j_call: TRBJ2-1
v_call: TRBV29-1
d_call: TRBD2
clone_size: few
cdr3_nt: TGCAGCGTTTATACTAGCGGGAGTCCCGGTGAGCAGTTCTTC
cdr3_aa: CSVYTSGSPGEQFF

j_call: TRBJ2-7
v_call: TRBV28
d_call: NA
clone_size: many
cdr3_nt: TGTGCCAGCAGCCAGGGACACATCTCCTACGAGCAGTACTTC
cdr3_aa: CASSQGHISYEQYF

j_call: TRBJ2-7
v_call: TRBV6-1
d_call: NA
clone_size: many
cdr3_nt: TGTGCCAGCAGTGTGGGGCCAACAACCTACGAGCAGTACTTC
cdr3_aa: CASSVGPTTYEQYF

j_call: TRBJ2-1
v_call: TRBV7-2
d_call: NA
clone_size: NA
cdr3_nt: TGTGCCAGTCAGACCTCTTACAATGAGCAGTTCTTC
cdr3_aa: CASQTSYNEQFF

j_call: TRBJ1-1
v_call: TRBV5-1
d_call: NA
clone_size: NA
cdr3_nt: TGCGCCAGCAGCTTGGAGGGAGGGGGCACTGAAGCTTTCTTT
cdr3_aa: CASSLEGGGTEAFF

j_call: TRBJ1-1
v_call: TRBV30
d_call: TRBD1
clone_size: NA
cdr3_nt: TGTGCCTGGTTCCGACCGCAGGGGGACACTGAAGCTTTCTTT
cdr3_aa: CAWFRPQGDTEAFF

j_call: TRBJ1-6
v_call: TRBV2
d_call: NA
clone_size: many
cdr3_nt: TGTGCCAGCCGCACGGGGGGAAAGGATTCACCCCTCCACTTT
cdr3_aa: CASRTGGKDSPLHF

j_call: TRBJ2-7
v_call: TRBV20-1
d_call: TRBD1
clone_size: NA
cdr3_nt: TGCAGTGCTAGTCCCGGGACAGGGTCGACCTACGAGCAGTACTTC
cdr3_aa: CSASPGTGSTYEQYF

j_call: TRBJ2-5
v_call: TRBV7-2
d_call: NA
clone_size: many
cdr3_nt: TGTGCCAGCAGCCGATTTGGGGAGCCAGAGACCCAGTACTTC
cdr3_aa: CASSRFGEPETQYF

j_call: TRBJ2-4
v_call: TRBV27
d_call: NA
clone_size: NA
cdr3_nt: TGTGCCAGCAGTTTAAAGGGGGGGACGGTAGCCATTTTC
cdr3_aa: CASSLKGGTVAIF

j_call: TRBJ2-6
v_call: TRBV4-1
d_call: NA
clone_size: NA
cdr3_nt: TGCGCCAGCAGCCAAGGGCGAGTTGGGGCCAACGTCCTGACTTTC
cdr3_aa: CASSQGRVGANVLTF

j_call: TRBJ1-4
v_call: TRBV11-2
d_call: NA
clone_size: many
cdr3_nt: TGTGCCAGCAGCTTAGCATTTTTGTCAGATGAAAAACTGTTTTTT
cdr3_aa: CASSLAFLSDEKLFF

j_call: TRBJ2-7
v_call: TRBV6-1
d_call: NA
clone_size: few
cdr3_nt: TGTGCCAGCAGGCCAGGCGGAGCCTACGAGCAGTACTTC
cdr3_aa: CASRPGGAYEQYF

j_call: TRBJ1-4
v_call: TRBV11-2
d_call: NA
clone_size: many
cdr3_nt: TGTGCCAGCAGCCGGGTTACAGGCCAGCCAAATGAAAAACTGTTTTTT
cdr3_aa: CASSRVTGQPNEKLFF

j_call: TRBJ1-1
v_call: TRBV28
d_call: NA
clone_size: many
cdr3_nt: TGTGCCAGCAGTTCCCAGGGAGTGAACACTGAAGCTTTCTTT
cdr3_aa: CASSSQGVNTEAFF

j_call: TRBJ2-7
v_call: TRBV2
d_call: NA
clone_size: many
cdr3_nt: TGTGCCAGCGGCAGGGGTTACTACGAGCAGTACTTC
cdr3_aa: CASGRGYYEQYF

j_call: TRBJ2-7
v_call: TRBV15
d_call: NA
clone_size: NA
cdr3_nt: TGTGCCACCAGGACGGCAAGCCCCTACGAGCAGTACTTC
cdr3_aa: CATRTASPYEQYF

j_call: TRBJ1-4
v_call: TRBV27
d_call: TRBD1
clone_size: many
cdr3_nt: TGTGCCAGCAGTCCCCGGGACAGGGGTATTAATGAAAAACTGTTTTTT
cdr3_aa: CASSPRDRGINEKLFF

j_call: TRBJ1-5
v_call: TRBV28
d_call: NA
clone_size: many
cdr3_nt: TGTGCCAGCAGTTTATACGGGGGGTCGGGGGCCTTTGGGCAGCCCCAGCATTTT
cdr3_aa: CASSLYGGSGAFGQPQHF

j_call: TRBJ1-1
v_call: TRBV7-3
d_call: TRBD1
clone_size: few
cdr3_nt: TGTGCCAGCAGCTTGGGACAGGGGCAAAGGAACACTGAAGCTTTCTTT
cdr3_aa: CASSLGQGQRNTEAFF

j_call: TRBJ2-2
v_call: TRBV7-9
d_call: NA
clone_size: few
cdr3_nt: TGTGCCAGCAGCTTTCCATTGGGAGTCAACACCGGGGAGCTGTTTTTT
cdr3_aa: CASSFPLGVNTGELFF

j_call: TRBJ2-7
v_call: TRBV27
d_call: NA
clone_size: many
cdr3_nt: TGTGCCAGCAGTTCCACGGGACTTATATACGAGCAGTACTTC
cdr3_aa: CASSSTGLIYEQYF

j_call: TRBJ2-7
v_call: TRBV29-1
d_call: NA
clone_size: many
cdr3_nt: TGCAGCGTAGGGACACTCTCCTACGAGCAGTACTTC
cdr3_aa: CSVGTLSYEQYF

j_call: TRBJ2-6
v_call: TRBV29-1
d_call: TRBD2
clone_size: NA
cdr3_nt: TGCAGCGCCATGACGGGACTAGCTGGGGCCAACGTCCTGACTTTC
cdr3_aa: CSAMTGLAGANVLTF

j_call: TRBJ2-1
v_call: TRBV28
d_call: NA
clone_size: few
cdr3_nt: TGTGCCAGCAGTGTCCGTGGAGAAGGTAGGAATGAGCAGTTCTTC
cdr3_aa: CASSVRGEGRNEQFF

j_call: TRBJ2-1
v_call: TRBV2
d_call: NA
clone_size: few
cdr3_nt: TGTGCCAGCAGTGAGGGCTCGAGCTACAATGAGCAGTTCTTC
cdr3_aa: CASSEGSSYNEQFF

j_call: TRBJ1-2
v_call: TRBV28
d_call: NA
clone_size: NA
cdr3_nt: TGTGCCAGCAGTTTTACGTCAAGGGGTTTAGGCTACACCTTC
cdr3_aa: CASSFTSRGLGYTF

j_call: TRBJ1-2
v_call: TRBV10-3
d_call: NA
clone_size: few
cdr3_nt: TGTCCTCCGGGACGGATCTATGGCTACACCTTC
cdr3_aa: CPPGRIYGYTF

j_call: TRBJ1-2
v_call: TRBV6-1
d_call: NA
clone_size: NA
cdr3_nt: TGTGCCAGCAGTCTATCCCGGACAGTGCTAGACTATGGCTACACCTTC
cdr3_aa: CASSLSRTVLDYGYTF

j_call: TRBJ2-2
v_call: TRBV12-3/TRBV12-4
d_call: NA
clone_size: NA
cdr3_nt: TGTGCCAGCAGCTCGGGGCTAATTGAGCTGTTTTTT
cdr3_aa: CASSSGLIELFF

j_call: TRBJ2-5
v_call: TRBV11-2
d_call: NA
clone_size: NA
cdr3_nt: TGTGCCAGCAGCTTAGATCCGATCCAATCGGCGGGGGAGACCCAGTACTTC
cdr3_aa: CASSLDPIQSAGETQYF

j_call: TRBJ2-7
v_call: TRBV13
d_call: NA
clone_size: NA
cdr3_nt: TGTGCCAGCAGCTTAAACAGGGTTGGCTACGAGCAGTACTTC
cdr3_aa: CASSLNRVGYEQYF

j_call: TRBJ1-4
v_call: TRBV29-1
d_call: NA
clone_size: NA
cdr3_nt: TGCAGCGTTGAAGATACTCCTTTTAAACTGTTTTTT
cdr3_aa: CSVEDTPFKLFF

j_call: TRBJ1-2
v_call: TRBV27
d_call: NA
clone_size: many
cdr3_nt: TGTGCCAGCAGTTTAAAGGGCGTTTATGGCTACACCTTC
cdr3_aa: CASSLKGVYGYTF

j_call: TRBJ2-7
v_call: TRBV29-1
d_call: NA
clone_size: many
cdr3_nt: TGCAGCGTTGGCCGGGAGTCCTACGAGCAGTACTTC
cdr3_aa: CSVGRESYEQYF

j_call: TRBJ1-3
v_call: TRBV10-3
d_call: NA
clone_size: NA
cdr3_nt: TGTGCCATCAGTGCGACTCTGACGGTTCTCTCTGGAAACACCATATATTTT
cdr3_aa: CAISATLTVLSGNTIYF

j_call: TRBJ2-7
v_call: TRBV9
d_call: NA
clone_size: NA
cdr3_nt: TGTGCCAGCAGCGTAGTACCCGGCGGGTCCTACGAGCAGTACTTC
cdr3_aa: CASSVVPGGSYEQYF

j_call: TRBJ1-2
v_call: TRBV2
d_call: TRBD1
clone_size: NA
cdr3_nt: TGTGCCAGCAGTCCGACGGGGACAGGGATTGACTATGGCTACACCTTC
cdr3_aa: CASSPTGTGIDYGYTF

j_call: TRBJ1-1
v_call: TRBV6-1
d_call: NA
clone_size: many
cdr3_nt: TGTGCCAGCAGAACGCCACGAGAGAACACTGAAGCTTTCTTT
cdr3_aa: CASRTPRENTEAFF

j_call: TRBJ1-3
v_call: TRBV11-2
d_call: NA
clone_size: NA
cdr3_nt: TGTGCCAGCAGCTCACCCTACTCTGGAAACACCATATATTTT
cdr3_aa: CASSSPYSGNTIYF

j_call: TRBJ1-1
v_call: TRBV7-9
d_call: NA
clone_size: few
cdr3_nt: TGTGCCAGCAGCCCGGGACCGTACTTCACTGAAGCTTTCTTT
cdr3_aa: CASSPGPYFTEAFF